This passage covers 32 T cell receptor beta chains from one sample sequenced in a study of OX40 agonist ivuxolimab in advanced cancers. Assay: immunoSEQ multiplex PCR; the TCRdb copy retains only in-frame clones and omits some. The table has under 80,000 clones, 88% seen once; the top ten hold about 1%. The material was CD4+ or CD8+ T cells sorted from blood, obtained in a trial of the OX40 agonist ivuxolimab. These receptors were obtained from an adult with an advanced solid tumor such as melanoma, head and neck, liver or kidney cancer.

This clone was counted once. The chain links TRBV19 to TRBJ1-5; D is uncertain. V lost 5 bases and J lost 6, with 14 bases in between. Germline-derived CDR1 and CDR2 are LNHDA and SQIVND (reference sequence). The CDR3 runs to 14 residues. This chain's CDR3 is CASSPPSGIQPQHF. The CDR3 DNA reads TGTGCCAGTAGTCCACCATCGGGGATTCAGCCCCAGCATTTT.

The chain recombines TRBV19 with TRBJ1-4; D is ambiguous. The CDR3 has 13 residues. Germline values: CDR1 LNHDA, CDR2 SQIVND (reference sequence). V gave up 8 bases and J gave up 5 bases, with 12 bases separating them. CDR3 DNA: TGTGCCAGTTTGGGGTGGGAGAATGAAAAACTGTTTTTT. Residues: CASLGWENEKLFF.

The gene calls are TRBV4-3 and TRBJ2-3; no reliable D call. The germline V gene has CDR1 LGHNA and CDR2 YSLEER. The V end lost 1 base, the J end lost 3 bases, and 14 bases lay between the germline ends. The CDR3 has 16 residues. The CDR3 bases are TGCGCCAGCAGCCAAGTTTTCCTTGCAACTACAGATACGCAGTATTTT. It is translated as CASSQVFLATTDTQYF.

This chain joins TRBV4-2 and TRBJ2-1; 7 bases agree with TRBD2. The length of the CDR3 is 16 residues. Germline V gene lookup returns CDR1 LGHNA and CDR2 YNFKEQ. After removal of 0 bases from V and 9 bases from J, the junction contained 11 bases not matched to a gene. The CDR3 sequence is CASSQDPSGGVTEQFF. For the CDR3, the DNA is TGTGCCAGCAGCCAAGACCCTAGCGGAGGAGTGACTGAGCAGTTCTTC.

This clone came up once. The chain links TRBV7-3 to TRBJ2-2; the D call may be TRBD1 or TRBD2 (6 bases each). CDR1 is SGHTA and CDR2 is FQGTGA in the germline V gene. This CDR3 comprises 15 residues. Between the trimmed V and J ends, which lost 2 bases and 5 bases, there was a span of 12 bases. The CDR3 region is CASSLLGGRTGELFF. In nucleotides, the CDR3 is TGTGCCAGCAGCTTACTCGGGGGCCGGACCGGGGAGCTGTTTTTT.

The J gene is TRBJ2-1, the V gene TRBV7-2; D is tentatively TRBD1 or TRBD2 (5 bases each). This CDR3 comprises 14 residues. Germline assignment: CDR1 SGHTA and CDR2 FQGNSA. V lost 3 bases to trimming and J lost 4 bases, with 10 bases between them. CDR3 DNA sequence: TGTGCCAGCAGCTTGGGGACCTTTTACAATGAGCAGTTCTTC. Its translation: CASSLGTFYNEQFF.

CDR3 sequence: CASSGGGSYNEQFF. DNA of the CDR3: TGTGCCAGCAGCGGAGGAGGCTCCTACAATGAGCAGTTCTTC. The chain recombines TRBV7-8 with TRBJ2-1; tentative D call: TRBD2 (5 bases). The ends were cut back, 5 bases at V and 0 bases at J, with 8 bases in the middle. The V gene's germline CDR1 is SGHVS and CDR2 FQNEAQ. The CDR3 is 14 amino acids.

This clone came up a few times. The J gene is TRBJ2-1, the V gene TRBV27, with TRBD1 identical over 7 bases. V shed 6 bases, J shed 5 bases, and the junction held 13 bases outside the gene matches. The CDR3 is 16 residues long. Germline values: CDR1 MNHEY, CDR2 SMNVEV (reference sequence). CDR3: CASRPVPGQNHNEQFF. In DNA form, the CDR3 reads TGTGCCAGCAGGCCGGTACCGGGACAGAACCACAATGAGCAGTTCTTC.

The rearrangement joins TRBV18 to TRBJ2-1; unclear D gene. V was clipped by 2 bases and J by 3 bases, with 8 bases between them. CDR3 length: 14 amino acids. The V gene's germline CDR1 is KGHSH and CDR2 LQKENI. The CDR3: CASSPTGVYNEQFF. The CDR3 DNA follows: TGTGCCAGCTCACCAACGGGCGTCTACAATGAGCAGTTCTTC.

The chain is built from TRBV9 and TRBJ1-2; D gene unclear. The CDR3 has 15 residues. V was trimmed by 0 bases and J by 7 bases, leaving 16 bases between them. The germline V gene encodes CDR1 SGDLS and CDR2 YYNGEE. In nucleotides, the CDR3 is TGTGCCAGCAGCGTAGCTACTGGCAACACCGTTGGCTACACCTTC. Residues: CASSVATGNTVGYTF.

The rearrangement joins TRBV15 to TRBJ2-2, with 8 bases that match TRBD2. CDR1 LNHNV and CDR2 YYDKDF come from the germline V gene (reference sequence). This CDR3 is built from 17 residues. V shed 1 base and J 6 bases; nucleotides not matched to a gene: 10. The CDR3 sequence is CATSRVVVAGSAGELFF. As DNA, the CDR3 is TGTGCCACCAGCAGAGTAGTAGTAGCGGGATCGGCCGGGGAGCTGTTTTTT. The full variable domain, completed using reference TRBV15 and TRBJ2-2, is DAMVIQNPRYQVTQFGKPVTLSCSQTLNHNVMYWYQQKSSQAPKLLFHYYDKDFNNEADTPDNFQSRRPNTSFCFLDIRSPGLGDTAMYLCATSRVVVAGSAGELFFGEGSRLTVL.

The chain uses TRBV15 and TRBJ2-3, with 8 bases aligning to TRBD2. V dropped 1 base and J dropped 4; count of bases not matched to a gene: 4. Looked up from germline, CDR1 is LNHNV and CDR2 is YYDKDF (reference sequence). The CDR3 is 15 residues long. The chain's CDR3 is CATSRGERESDTQYF. DNA of the CDR3: TGTGCCACCAGCAGAGGCGAGCGGGAGTCAGATACGCAGTATTTT.

The gene calls are TRBV20-1 and TRBJ1-1; D is undetermined. The CDR3 runs to 11 residues. V gave up 2 bases and J gave up 6 bases, with 7 bases separating them. Germline V CDR1 and CDR2: DFQATT, SNEGSKA (reference sequence). The chain's CDR3 is CSARKVAEAFF. CDR3 DNA sequence: TGCAGTGCTAGAAAAGTCGCTGAAGCTTTCTTT.

The CDR3 is CASSSRGEETQYF. CDR3 coding DNA: TGTGCCAGCAGCTCCAGGGGGGAGGAGACCCAGTACTTC. The chain is built from TRBV7-9 and TRBJ2-5, with D tentatively TRBD1 (7 bases). This CDR3 comprises 13 residues. The V and J ends lost 4 bases and 5 bases respectively, with 11 bases between them. Germline V gives CDR1 SEHNR, CDR2 FQNEAQ (reference sequence).

The V call is TRBV5-4, the J call TRBJ1-1; 7 bases line up with TRBD1. J gave up 2 bases and V 4 bases, and 8 bases lay outside the gene matches. There are 15 residues in the CDR3. The germline V gene has CDR1 SGHNT and CDR2 YYREEE (reference sequence). CDR3 region: CASSPQGGVNTEAFF. The CDR3 bases are TGTGCCAGCAGCCCCCAGGGGGGGGTCAACACTGAAGCTTTCTTT.

The chain links TRBV28 to TRBJ2-1; TRBD2 aligns across 10 bases. The CDR3 contains 15 residues. Germline V CDR1 and CDR2: MDHEN, SYDVKM. J was trimmed by 0 bases and V by 6 bases; bases with no gene match: 2. The CDR3 region has the DNA TGTGCCAGCAGCCTAGCGGGAGCCTCCTACAATGAGCAGTTCTTC. It translates to CASSLAGASYNEQFF.

The rearrangement joins TRBV28 to TRBJ2-5; a possible D gene is TRBD2 (6 bases). Per the germline V gene, CDR1 is MDHEN and CDR2 is SYDVKM. The CDR3 is 17 residues long. The ends were cut back, 6 bases at V and 4 bases at J, with 24 bases in the middle. CDR3 residues: CASSLRVLSGRAETQYF. CDR3 nucleotides: TGTGCCAGCAGCCTGAGGGTACTAAGCGGGCGAGCAGAGACCCAGTACTTC.

The chain employs TRBV5-4 and TRBJ2-4; 9 bases fit TRBD1. The junction had 5 bases not matched to a gene; V was cut back by 4 bases and J by 0 bases. The CDR3 is 16 residues long. CDR1 and CDR2 (germline): SGHNT, YYREEE (reference sequence). CDR3: CASSIQGALAKNIQYF. Written as DNA, the CDR3 is TGTGCCAGCAGCATACAGGGGGCACTAGCCAAAAACATTCAGTACTTC. Variable domain in full (rest from reference TRBV5-4 and TRBJ2-4): ETGVTQSPTHLIKTRGQQVTLRCSSQSGHNTVSWYQQALGQGPQFIFQYYREEENGRGNFPPRFSGLQFPNYSSELNVNALELDDSALYLCASSIQGALAKNIQYFGAGTRLSVL.

V gene TRBV2 combines with J gene TRBJ2-2; D ambiguous. The V gene's germline CDR1 is SNHLY and CDR2 FYNNEI. Trimming removed 6 bases at V and 1 base at J, with 12 bases between. The CDR3 extends over 15 amino acids. The DNA for the CDR3 is TGTGCCAGCAGGGGTGGTAAATGGAACACCGGGGAGCTGTTTTTT. It yields the protein CASRGGKWNTGELFF.

CDR3 sequence: CASSQAGEADTQYF. The CDR3 nucleotides read TGCGCCAGCAGTCAAGCGGGAGAGGCGGATACGCAGTATTTT. The rearrangement uses TRBV5-1 and TRBJ2-3; the match to TRBD2 covers 8 bases. Germline-derived CDR1 and CDR2 are SGHRS and YFSETQ. V lost 5 bases to trimming and J lost 6 bases; unmatched junction nucleotides: 8. The CDR3 is made up of 14 amino acids.

In its sample, this clone was seen once. J is TRBJ2-3 and V is TRBV29-1; 7 bases are shared with TRBD2. Germline V gene data show CDR1 as SQVTM and CDR2 as ANQGSEA. Germline trimming cut 4 bases from V and 5 bases from J; bases unmatched to any gene: 3. The CDR3 length is 12 residues. CDR3 sequence (DNA): TGCAGCGTTGTCATAGCGGGAGATACGCAGTATTTT. It codes for CSVVIAGDTQYF.

The chain employs TRBV7-9 and TRBJ2-5, with 7 bases fitting TRBD1. Germline trimming cut 1 base from V and 7 bases from J; bases unmatched to any gene: 9. Germline CDR1 reads SEHNR; CDR2 reads FQNEAQ (reference sequence). The CDR3 is 15 residues long. In DNA, the CDR3 is TGTGCCAGCAGCTTAGGGGACAGTCAAGTTGGGACCCAGTACTTC. Translation gives CASSLGDSQVGTQYF.

The rearrangement joins TRBV20-1 to TRBJ2-1; TRBD2 matches 14 bases. CDR1 is DFQATT, CDR2 SNEGSKA, per germline (reference sequence). Trimming cost V 6 bases and J 15 bases; bases outside gene matches: 4. The CDR3 is 11 amino acids. As DNA, the CDR3 is TGCAGTGCAGGGACTAGCGGGAGTCTGTTCTTC. Translating gives CSAGTSGSLFF.

The rearrangement uses TRBV7-3 and TRBJ2-1, with 8 bases aligning to TRBD1. The V gene end was trimmed by 3 bases and the J gene end by 8 bases; junction bases not matched to a gene: 9. CDR1 is SGHTA and CDR2 is FQGTGA in the germline V gene. This CDR3 has 15 residues. CDR3 nucleotides: TGTGCCAGCAGCTTGTTTCAGACAGGGGTCGATGAGCAGTTCTTC. It is translated as CASSLFQTGVDEQFF.

The chain couples TRBV11-1 to TRBJ2-4, with 9 positions matching TRBD1. The germline V gene has CDR1 SGHAT and CDR2 FQDESV (reference sequence). The CDR3 consists of 17 residues. The V segment lost 5 bases and the J segment 8 bases; nucleotides outside the gene matches: 16. The CDR3 region has the DNA TGTGCCAGCAGCGGCCACCGGGACAGGGCGAAGTTGCACATTCAGTACTTC. It translates to CASSGHRDRAKLHIQYF.

The chain couples TRBV2 to TRBJ2-3, with 12 bases identical to TRBD2. Germline-derived CDR1 and CDR2 are SNHLY and FYNNEI. This CDR3 is 16 amino acids long. The ends lost 6 bases at V and 0 bases at J; junction bases unmatched: 4. CDR3 nucleotides: TGTGCCAGCAGGCCCACTAGCGGGAGGAGCACAGATACGCAGTATTTT. Translating it yields CASRPTSGRSTDTQYF.

A few counts support this clone. This chain connects TRBV2 to TRBJ1-2; D unresolved. The CDR3 totals 13 residues. V gave up 3 bases and J gave up 9 bases, with 14 bases separating them. From germline, CDR1 is SNHLY and CDR2 FYNNEI. The CDR3 region is CASSEGGRASYTF. As DNA, the CDR3 is TGTGCCAGCAGTGAGGGAGGGCGCGCGAGCTACACCTTC.

This chain joins TRBV28 and TRBJ2-1; TRBD1 aligns across 7 bases. V dropped 5 bases and J dropped 7; count of bases not matched to a gene: 5. CDR3 length equals 13 residues. Per germline, CDR1 MDHEN and CDR2 SYDVKM. CDR3: CASSDRVKNEQFF. The CDR3 coding sequence is TGTGCCAGCAGTGACAGGGTCAAGAATGAGCAGTTCTTC.

The J gene is TRBJ1-5, the V gene TRBV19; 8 bases are shared with TRBD1. Germline-derived CDR1 and CDR2 are LNHDA and SQIVND (reference sequence). The CDR3 runs 16 residues. After removal of 6 bases from V and 0 bases from J, the junction contained 7 bases not matched to a gene. CDR3 DNA: TGTGCCAGTAGGAGTACAGGGGGGGCTAGCAATCAGCCCCAGCATTTT. Protein product: CASRSTGGASNQPQHF. The whole variable domain, filled in from reference TRBV19 and TRBJ1-5, reads DGGITQSPKYLFRKEGQNVTLSCEQNLNHDAMYWYRQDPGQGLRLIYYSQIVNDFQKGDIAEGYSVSREKKESFPLTVTSAQKNPTAFYLCASRSTGGASNQPQHFGDGTRLSIL.

The chain is built from TRBV29-1 and TRBJ2-7; possibly TRBD1 for D (5 bases). The CDR3 is 10 residues long. Trimming cost V 4 bases and J 7 bases, with 8 bases left between them. CDR1 and CDR2 from the germline V gene are SQVTM and ANQGSEA. CDR3 sequence (DNA): TGCAGCGTTGCCTCAGGGGAGCAGTACTTC. Its translation is CSVASGEQYF.

The chain joins TRBV6-1 to TRBJ2-2; 8 bases align to TRBD1. Germline V gene data show CDR1 as MNHNS and CDR2 as SASEGT. This CDR3 comprises 15 residues. V shed 6 bases and J 1 base; nucleotides not matched to a gene: 4. CDR3 bases: TGTGCCAGCAGAAACAGGGGGGAGAACACCGGGGAGCTGTTTTTT. It codes for CASRNRGENTGELFF.

The gene calls are TRBV5-1 and TRBJ2-5; D is perhaps TRBD1 or TRBD2 (5 bases each). This CDR3 is built from 13 residues. V was pared by 4 bases and J by 2 bases, with 9 bases between. Germline lookup yields CDR1 SGHRS and CDR2 YFSETQ. CDR3 bases: TGCGCCAGCAGCCGAGGGGAGCAAGAGACCCAGTACTTC. Translation: CASSRGEQETQYF.